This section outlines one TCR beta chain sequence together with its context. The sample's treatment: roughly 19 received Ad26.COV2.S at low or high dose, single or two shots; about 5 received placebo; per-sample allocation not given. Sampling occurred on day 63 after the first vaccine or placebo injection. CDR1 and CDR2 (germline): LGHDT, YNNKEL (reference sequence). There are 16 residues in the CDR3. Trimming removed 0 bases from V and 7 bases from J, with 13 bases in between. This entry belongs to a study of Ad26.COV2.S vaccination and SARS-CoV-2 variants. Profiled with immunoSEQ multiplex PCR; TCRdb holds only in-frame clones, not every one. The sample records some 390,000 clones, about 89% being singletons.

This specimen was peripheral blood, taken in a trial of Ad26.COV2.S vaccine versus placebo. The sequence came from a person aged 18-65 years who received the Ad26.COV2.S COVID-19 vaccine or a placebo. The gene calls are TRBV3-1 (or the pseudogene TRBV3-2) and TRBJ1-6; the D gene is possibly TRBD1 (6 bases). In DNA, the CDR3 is TGTGCCAGCAGCCAAGATAATCTGGGGGCAAATTCACCCCTCCACTTT. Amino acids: CASSQDNLGANSPLHF.